This T cell receptor (beta chain) was identified during a study of T-cell reconstitution after alpha-beta-depleted transplantation in children. This clonotype was detected a few times. Its specificity is unknown. The TCRbeta library incorporated unique molecular identifiers. Each CDR3 protein is one row after TCRdb ran MiXCR on the PCR reads. Of approximately 120,000 distinct CDR3 sequences listed, roughly 10% were seen once; the top ten hold approximately 25%. General study findings and limits: For some patients, TCRbeta diversity was high at day 60 because of recipient T cells and thymic progenitors that survived. There were reportedly several hundred expanded graft clones from which alpha-beta T cells came about two months after transplant. From newly produced T cells came most of the T-cell counts and diversity one year after transplant.

CDR3 length equals 19 residues. CDR1 and CDR2 (germline): MDHEN, SYDVKM. The germline V and J ends were trimmed by 3 bases and 3 bases, with 27 bases remaining between them. Material: PBMCs, mostly from graft donor cells, obtained 180 days after TCRalphabeta/CD19-depleted stem cell transplant. The chain couples TRBV28 to TRBJ2-7, with D perhaps given as TRBD1 or TRBD2 (5 bases each). The origin of this receptor is a girl under two years old who had a stem cell transplant for combined immunodeficiency, so the T cells may come from the graft donor. CDR3 sequence (DNA): TGTGCCAGCAGTTTCTATGGGACGCCCGGACCCGGACCCAACTACGAGCAGTACTTC. It is translated as CASSFYGTPGPGPNYEQYF.